This T cell receptor beta chain is drawn from a study of blood T cell repertoires in COVID-19. In the study overall: Samples of COVID-19 (acute and convalescent) were obtained from the United States, Italy and Spain. From T cells, B-cell-depleted T cells, or PBMCs came the material, which was cDNA or gDNA.

There are 14 residues in the CDR3. The germline V gene has CDR1 PRHDT and CDR2 FYEKMQ (reference sequence). Trimming took 7 bases from V and 4 from J, leaving 16 bases between them. Authors' analysis steps: Amplification of reference gene primers provided the estimated nucleated cell counts. The table came from immunoSEQ multiplex PCR; TCRdb's copy has only in-frame clones and leaves some out. That table supplies the V and J calls and clone size; D and trimming were determined from the DNA. The sample includes 150,000 to 200,000 clones, roughly four fifths of them seen just once. The rearrangement uses TRBV13 and TRBJ1-2, with D possibly being TRBD1 (5 bases). Material for sequencing was peripheral blood. This receptor was identified in a woman aged 40 to 55 with acute or convalescent COVID-19. The CDR3 region is CASNLMGQIYGYTF. The CDR3 region has the DNA TGTGCCAGCAACCTTATGGGGCAGATCTATGGCTACACCTTC.